The 2 T cell receptor beta chains below come from one sample, sequenced in a study of beta chain features in type 1 diabetes. TCRB transcripts that were expressed got sequenced, as all of the isolated RNA had been reverse transcribed. Generated by immunoSEQ multiplex PCR, the TCRdb table keeps only in-frame clones and is missing some. Of some 400,000 clones in the sample, about 16% are singletons; the top ten hold under 0.02%. The sample comprised naive CD4+ T cells from blood. The receptors were sampled from a woman between 18 and 29 years old in good health.

V and J are TRBV5-4 and TRBJ2-1; TRBD1 matches 9 bases. Germline assignment: CDR1 SGHNT and CDR2 YYREEE (reference sequence). Unmatched junction bases numbered 10, after V lost 4 bases and J lost 8 bases. The CDR3 consists of 15 residues. The CDR3 is CASSPGQGGLDEQFF. The CDR3 nucleotides are TGTGCCAGCAGCCCGGGACAGGGAGGACTCGATGAGCAGTTCTTC.

The chain carries TRBV5-6 and TRBJ1-1; TRBD1 matches at 7 bases. J was trimmed by 0 bases and V by 0 bases; bases with no gene match: 2. Per germline, CDR1 SGHDT and CDR2 YYEEEE. The CDR3 is made up of 15 amino acids. The CDR3 DNA sequence: TGTGCCAGCAGCTTGGTGGACAGGCTGAACACTGAAGCTTTCTTT. Protein sequence: CASSLVDRLNTEAFF.